The rows below give T cell receptor beta chains drawn from one sample of a study of identical twins. TCRdb re-called the 5' RACE reads with MiXCR, one entry per CDR3 protein. The sample has 400,000 to 500,000 distinct CDR3 sequences, approximately 18% seen once. The specimen sequenced was naive T cells sorted from blood. The source of these receptors is a man between 45 and 60 years old in good health. Each CDR3 is given with its conserved first and last residue. The D gene is left open where the match is weak. Not every row has a clone size; where given, it reads once, few, many or a size class.

v_gene	j_gene	abundance	d_gene	CDR3nt	CDR3aa
TRBV10-2	TRBJ2-7	many	TRBD1	TGCGCCAGCAGTGATATTGGGACAGGGGTTTACGAGCAGTACTTC	CASSDIGTGVYEQYF
TRBV29-1	TRBJ1-1	many	.	TGCAGCGTTGAAGTGAACACTGAAGCTTTCTTT	CSVEVNTEAFF
TRBV5-6	TRBJ2-2	few	.	TGTGCCAGCAGCTTGGATTTGCGAGCGAACACCGGGGAGCTGTTTTTT	CASSLDLRANTGELFF
TRBV28	TRBJ2-2	many	.	TGTGCCAGCAGAATACATAACACCGGGGAGCTGTTTTTT	CASRIHNTGELFF
TRBV2	TRBJ1-1	few	.	TGTGCCAGCCTCCAACAGGGAACCGCTGAAGCTTTCTTT	CASLQQGTAEAFF
TRBV6-1	TRBJ2-2	many	.	TGTGCCAGCAGTCTCTTCAGGGGAGCGGTCGGGGAGCTGTTTTTT	CASSLFRGAVGELFF
TRBV4-3	TRBJ2-1	once	.	TGCGCCAGCAGCCAGGCTGACAGACCCAACAATGAGCAGTTCTTC	CASSQADRPNNEQFF
TRBV15	TRBJ2-7	few	.	TGTGCCACCAGCAGAGATCTCGGGGGCAGCTACCACGAGCAGTACTTC	CATSRDLGGSYHEQYF
TRBV12-5	TRBJ2-7	few	TRBD1	TGTGCTAGTGGTTTAGACAGGGTTACCTACGAGCAGTACTTC	CASGLDRVTYEQYF
TRBV4-3	TRBJ2-7	.	.	TGCGCCAGCAGCCGGGACGGCGACTACGAGCAGTACTTC	CASSRDGDYEQYF
TRBV15	TRBJ2-7	many	.	TGTGCCACCAGCAGGCCGGACAGTCTCATGCACGAGCAGTACTTC	CATSRPDSLMHEQYF
TRBV20-1	TRBJ2-2	many	.	TGCAGTGCTACGCCGACTGACCTGACAGGACCTCAACCGGGGACCGGGGAGCTGTTTTTT	CSATPTDLTGPQPGTGELFF
TRBV5-1	TRBJ2-6	few	.	TGCGCCAGCAGCCTAGGACGGAGCTCTGGGGCCAACGTCCTGACTTTC	CASSLGRSSGANVLTF
TRBV20-1	TRBJ2-2	many	.	TGCAGTGCTAGCGACCCGGGAGAGGTCGGGGAGCTGTTTTTT	CSASDPGEVGELFF
TRBV4-3	TRBJ1-6	.	TRBD1	TGCGCCAGCAGCCAAGATGGGGCAGGGGGCAAAACACCCCTCCACTTT	CASSQDGAGGKTPLHF
TRBV6-5	TRBJ2-7	.	.	TGTGCCAGCAGTTACTCGCCCAGCTCCTACGAGCAGTACTTC	CASSYSPSSYEQYF
TRBV7-9	TRBJ2-7	many	TRBD1	TGTGCCAGCAGCTTAGGGACAGGGATTGGCGAGCAGTACTTC	CASSLGTGIGEQYF
TRBV7-9	TRBJ2-7	.	.	TGTGCCAGCAGCCTCGAATCGGACTACGAGCAGTACTTC	CASSLESDYEQYF
TRBV29-1	TRBJ2-7	many	TRBD1	TGCAGCGTTGAGGCGGCGGGACAGGGTCCTTACGAGCAGTACTTC	CSVEAAGQGPYEQYF
TRBV7-3	TRBJ2-1	.	.	TGTGCCAGCAGCGCTTCTAGCGACCATGAGCAGTTCTTC	CASSASSDHEQFF
TRBV28	TRBJ1-1	few	.	TGTGCCAGCAGTTCCCGGCAGGACCCGACTGTGGCTTTCTTT	CASSSRQDPTVAFF
TRBV18	TRBJ2-3	many	.	TGTGCCAGCTCCCCCCTGGCGGGGAAAAGCACAGATACGCAGTATTTT	CASSPLAGKSTDTQYF
TRBV28	TRBJ2-1	.	.	TGTGCCAGCAGTTCCCGGCAGAACAATGAGCAGTTCTTC	CASSSRQNNEQFF
TRBV7-6	TRBJ2-5	.	TRBD1	TGTGCCAGCAGCCCAGTGGCCGACAGGGGCCGAGAGACCCAGTACTTC	CASSPVADRGRETQYF
TRBV11-3	TRBJ2-3	few	.	TGTGCCAGCAGCCCCAAGAGCACTAGCCTCTCTACGCAGTATTTT	CASSPKSTSLSTQYF
TRBV5-1	TRBJ2-3	.	TRBD2	TGCGCCAGCAATCTAGCGGGGTATAGCACAGATACGCAGTATTTT	CASNLAGYSTDTQYF
TRBV7-2	TRBJ2-1	.	TRBD2	TGTGCCAGCAGCCCACGGGGAGGGGATTACAATGAGCAGTTCTTC	CASSPRGGDYNEQFF
TRBV4-1	TRBJ1-4	.	.	TGCGCCAGCAGCCAAGAGACTGCAACTAATGAAAAACTGTTTTTT	CASSQETATNEKLFF
TRBV3-1	TRBJ2-3	.	.	TGTGCCTGCAGCCAAGAGTTTGGTTTGGGGGATACGCAGTATTTT	CACSQEFGLGDTQYF
TRBV30	TRBJ1-5	few	.	TGTGCCTGGAGTGTGCGGGGGTGGCAGCCCCAGCATTTT	CAWSVRGWQPQHF
TRBV6-5	TRBJ1-6	.	.	TGTGCCAGCAGTTACTTCGACTCGGATTCACCCCTCCACTTT	CASSYFDSDSPLHF
TRBV10-3	TRBJ1-2	few	.	TGTGCCAGCTCGGCAGATAACTATGGCTACACCTTC	CASSADNYGYTF
TRBV15	TRBJ1-2	.	TRBD1	TGTGCCACCAGCAGAGGACAGGGGGCTAGTGGCTACACCTTC	CATSRGQGASGYTF
TRBV7-7	TRBJ2-5	many	.	TGTGCTAGCAGCACTCGGACGAAAGAGACCCAGTACTTC	CASSTRTKETQYF
TRBV7-2	TRBJ1-5	.	.	TGTGCCAGCAGTCCCGGCGGGGGGTACAATCAGCCCCAGCATTTT	CASSPGGGYNQPQHF
TRBV19	TRBJ2-1	.	.	TGTGCCAGTAGTATATGGGCAAATGAGCAGTTCTTC	CASSIWANEQFF
TRBV12-3/TRBV12-4	TRBJ1-1	.	.	TGTGCCAGCAGCCCCCAGGGGTGGGGCACTGAAGCTTTCTTT	CASSPQGWGTEAFF
TRBV7-2	TRBJ2-2	.	TRBD2	TGTGCCAGCAGCCCCCCTAGCGGTCTAACCGGGGAGCTGTTTTTT	CASSPPSGLTGELFF
TRBV20-1	TRBJ1-1	.	.	TGCAGCGCGGGTCGGGGGGCGGATGGCACTGAAGCTTTCTTT	CSAGRGADGTEAFF
TRBV7-9	TRBJ2-5	.	.	TGTGCCAGCAGCTTGGACAGCAAAGAGACCCAGTACTTC	CASSLDSKETQYF
TRBV11-2	TRBJ2-4	few	.	TGTGCCAGCAGATCCGGGACACCGAAATCCCTAGCCAAAAACATTCAGTACTTC	CASRSGTPKSLAKNIQYF
TRBV6-5	TRBJ1-5	many	.	TGTGCCAGCAGTTACTCGATGGCGGGAGGCAATCAGCCCCAGCATTTT	CASSYSMAGGNQPQHF
TRBV5-1	TRBJ2-7	many	TRBD2	TGCGCCAGCAGCTCGACCGGGGTAGCGGGAGTCCGCCTGCGGGAGCAGTACTTC	CASSSTGVAGVRLREQYF
TRBV2	TRBJ2-1	few	TRBD2	TGTGCCAGCAGGTGGAGCGGGGGGTTGCATGAGCAGTTCTTC	CASRWSGGLHEQFF
TRBV19	TRBJ2-1	many	.	TGTGCCAGTAGCAGGAGCACCCGGGACCCCTGGAACAATGAGCAGTTCTTC	CASSRSTRDPWNNEQFF
TRBV20-1	TRBJ2-5	.	TRBD1	TGCAGTGCCCTAACACAGGGGGCGGACCAAGAGACCCAGTACTTC	CSALTQGADQETQYF